These 5 T cell receptor beta chains came from one sample sequenced in a study of long-term antiretroviral therapy in people with HIV. immunoSEQ v3.0 was run at survey level. Sequencing was performed with immunoSEQ multiplex PCR; in TCRdb, only in-frame clones are kept and a portion is missing. The sample contains more than 20,000 clones, about 87% of which appear only once. The sequenced sample was unsorted PBMCs, obtained 1.8 years before starting antiretroviral therapy. The receptors were gathered from a man between 50 and 59 years old with HIV.

The J gene is TRBJ1-1, the V gene TRBV30, with D perhaps matching TRBD1 (6 bases). Trimming left V 2 bases short and J 8 bases short, with 9 bases between. The CDR3 is 11 residues long. Germline-derived CDR1 and CDR2 are GTSNPN and SVGIG (reference sequence). This chain's CDR3 is CAWSWGTEAFF. DNA for the CDR3: TGTGCCTGGAGTTGGGGGACAGAAGCTTTCTTT.

This chain links TRBV5-1 with TRBJ2-2; D might be TRBD2 (5 bases). Germline V gives CDR1 SGHRS, CDR2 YFSETQ. Deletions cut 3 bases from V and 7 bases from J, with 10 bases between. This CDR3 is built from 13 residues. The CDR3 reads CASSSGEGGELFF. The DNA of the CDR3 is TGCGCCAGCAGCTCCGGTGAGGGCGGGGAGCTGTTTTTT.

This chain connects TRBV9 to TRBJ2-6, with unresolved D. Germline V gene sequence: CDR1 SGDLS, CDR2 YYNGEE. The CDR3 consists of 15 residues. Trimming cost V 0 bases and J 3 bases, with 7 bases left between them. This CDR3 reads CASSVASFGANVLTF. CDR3 bases: TGTGCCAGCAGCGTAGCCTCCTTTGGGGCCAACGTCCTGACTTTC.

This chain joins TRBV18 and TRBJ2-7; TRBD1 matches at 9 bases. Germline CDR1 reads KGHSH; CDR2 reads LQKENI. V shed 3 bases and J 4 bases; nucleotides not matched to a gene: 4. CDR3 length: 14 residues. CDR3 nucleotides: TGTGCCAGCTCACCCCGGACAGGGGAGTACGAGCAGTACTTC. Its protein is CASSPRTGEYEQYF.

This rearrangement joins TRBV9 to TRBJ2-7, with TRBD2 matching 9 bases. Germline CDR1 reads SGDLS; CDR2 reads YYNGEE. This CDR3 contains 14 residues. V lost 3 bases to trimming and J lost 7 bases; unmatched junction nucleotides: 8. CDR3 sequence: CASSAVAGVEEQYF. The CDR3 nucleotides read TGTGCCAGCAGCGCAGTAGCGGGGGTAGAGGAGCAGTACTTC.